The 26 T cell receptor beta chains presented below share a single source sample, sequenced in a study of cytomegalovirus exposure and HLA in healthy donors. PCR primers comprised 60 Vbeta and 13 Jbeta primers. TCRdb's table, derived via immunoSEQ multiplex PCR, lists solely in-frame clones and lacks some. This table has about 89,000 clones, 55% to 65% appearing once. The sample consisted of PBMCs. These receptors were obtained from a human donor in good health.

The chain couples TRBV19 to TRBJ1-1; 8 bases match TRBD1. V trimming: 9 bases; J trimming: 1 base; junction bases outside the gene matches: 4. The V gene's germline CDR1 is LNHDA and CDR2 SQIVND (reference sequence). The CDR3 length is 13 residues. In DNA, the CDR3 is TGTGCCAGCAGAGACAGGGGGAACACTGAAGCTTTCTTT. It codes for CASRDRGNTEAFF.

V usage is TRBV11-2 and J usage is TRBJ1-3; TRBD1 matches 7 bases. V was clipped by 1 base and J by 4 bases; unmatched bases: 4. Germline values: CDR1 SGHAT, CDR2 FQNNGV. The CDR3 loop spans 15 amino acids. CDR3 DNA: TGTGCCAGCAGCTTAGGCGCAGGGGGAGGAAACACCATATATTTT. It encodes CASSLGAGGGNTIYF.

This chain joins TRBV4-3 and TRBJ2-3, with unresolved D. CDR3 size: 15 residues. V was clipped by 1 base and J by 2 bases, with 10 bases between them. Germline CDR1 reads LGHNA; CDR2 reads YSLEER. The CDR3 here is CASSQGAFNTDTQYF. The CDR3 nucleotides read TGCGCCAGCAGCCAAGGGGCCTTTAACACAGATACGCAGTATTTT.

This clone has more than one count but fewer than ten. V and J are TRBV19 and TRBJ2-6; D unresolved. Germline-derived CDR1 and CDR2 are LNHDA and SQIVND (reference sequence). Trimming shortened V by 6 bases and J by 5 bases, and 8 bases separated the two germline ends. CDR3 length: 13 amino acids. CDR3: CASSLHRANVLTF. DNA of the CDR3: TGTGCCAGTAGCCTTCACAGGGCCAACGTCCTGACTTTC.

This chain uses TRBV5-5 with TRBJ2-7; 8 bases are shared with TRBD2. The junction had 10 bases not matched to a gene; V was cut back by 7 bases and J by 4 bases. CDR1 and CDR2 (germline): SGHKS, YYEKEE (reference sequence). This CDR3 contains 14 residues. The DNA for the CDR3 is TGTGCCAGCGGCTCGGCGGGGGGCTTATACGAGCAGTACTTC. Its protein product is CASGSAGGLYEQYF.

This clone was seen a single time. The rearrangement uses TRBV7-9 and TRBJ1-5, with D unresolved. The CDR3 has 12 residues. Per the germline V gene, CDR1 is SEHNR and CDR2 is FQNEAQ (reference sequence). Trimming pared 3 bases from V and 4 bases from J, leaving 4 bases between. The CDR3 sequence: CASSFPNQPQHF. CDR3 nucleotides: TGTGCCAGCAGCTTCCCAAATCAGCCCCAGCATTTT.

The V gene is TRBV2, the J gene TRBJ2-1; TRBD1 matches 8 bases. CDR3 length equals 12 residues. Germline CDR1 is SNHLY and CDR2 is FYNNEI. The V and J ends lost 11 bases and 4 bases, in that order; junction bases with no gene match: 4. This CDR3 reads CAGGTGYNEQFF. The CDR3 coding sequence is TGTGCCGGCGGGACAGGTTACAATGAGCAGTTCTTC.

The rearrangement uses TRBV20-1 and TRBJ1-4; D remains unclear. The CDR3 contains 11 residues. Germline CDR1 reads DFQATT; CDR2 reads SNEGSKA (reference sequence). Trimming took 2 bases from V and 5 from J, leaving 3 bases between them. CDR3 nucleotide sequence: TGCAGTGCTAGACAGAATGAAAAACTGTTTTTT. Translating it yields CSARQNEKLFF.

V gene TRBV30 combines with J gene TRBJ2-7; no reliable D call. Germline lookup yields CDR1 GTSNPN and CDR2 SVGIG (reference sequence). This CDR3 is 12 amino acids long. V lost 4 bases and J 5 bases, leaving 12 bases between the germline ends. CDR3 DNA: TGTGCCTGGACCAGACTGAATAACGAGCAGTACTTC. It translates to CAWTRLNNEQYF.

This chain connects TRBV4-3 to TRBJ1-1, with D possibly TRBD1 on 6 matching bases. The CDR3 is 16 amino acids. V was shortened by 1 base and J by 0 bases, with 12 bases between the two germline ends. Germline-derived CDR1 and CDR2 are LGHNA and YSLEER. Here the CDR3 reads CASSQVRGNLNTEAFF. The CDR3 DNA reads as TGCGCCAGCAGCCAAGTCAGGGGAAACCTGAACACTGAAGCTTTCTTT.

This rearrangement joins TRBV11-2 to TRBJ1-4, with a possible D match to TRBD1 (6 bases). Germline lookup yields CDR1 SGHAT and CDR2 FQNNGV. This CDR3 has 15 amino acids. Trimming removed 2 bases from V and 7 bases from J, with 14 bases in between. The CDR3 DNA follows: TGTGCCAGCAGCTTAAGAGGGGGTCGGTCTGAAAAACTGTTTTTT. Amino acids: CASSLRGGRSEKLFF.

V and J are TRBV7-9 and TRBJ2-7; 13 bases align to TRBD2. Germline values: CDR1 SEHNR, CDR2 FQNEAQ (reference sequence). This CDR3 region has 15 residues. The V segment lost 7 bases and the J segment 4 bases; nucleotides outside the gene matches: 7. CDR3 loop: CASTNRTSGGYEQYF. DNA for the CDR3: TGTGCCAGCACCAACCGGACTAGCGGGGGTTACGAGCAGTACTTC.

This clone was seen more than once but under ten times. The chain combines TRBV6-6 with TRBJ2-7; maybe TRBD1 (5 bases). The CDR3 has 14 residues. The ends were cut back, 6 bases at V and 2 bases at J, with 14 bases in the middle. Germline values: CDR1 MNHNY, CDR2 SVGAGI (reference sequence). The CDR3 loop is CASSSPTETYEQYF. In DNA form, the CDR3 reads TGTGCCAGCAGCTCACCGACAGAGACCTACGAGCAGTACTTC.

The chain recombines TRBV11-2 with TRBJ1-2; TRBD1 matches 8 bases. This CDR3 is built from 17 residues. Looked up from germline, CDR1 is SGHAT and CDR2 is FQNNGV. The V and J ends lost 5 bases and 4 bases, in that order; junction bases with no gene match: 15. CDR3 in DNA: TGTGCCAGCAGCCCGAGGACAGGGACAGCGGGGATCTATGGCTACACCTTC. Translating gives CASSPRTGTAGIYGYTF.

This clone was recorded a few times. The chain uses TRBV7-2 and TRBJ1-3, with D perhaps TRBD1 (5 bases). CDR3 length: 15 residues. Germline assignment: CDR1 SGHTA and CDR2 FQGNSA. The ends were cut back, 4 bases at V and 1 base at J, with 11 bases in the middle. This chain's CDR3 is CASSSPGLSGNTIYF. The CDR3 DNA is TGTGCCAGCAGCTCCCCAGGGTTGTCTGGAAACACCATATATTTT.

The chain employs TRBV6-6 and TRBJ1-2; 8 nucleotides line up with TRBD1. From germline, CDR1 is MNHNY and CDR2 SVGAGI (reference sequence). The CDR3 is made up of 15 amino acids. Trimming took 6 bases from V and 3 from J; bases not matched to a gene: 9. The CDR3 here is CASSTNRGGDYGYTF. For the CDR3, the DNA is TGTGCCAGCAGCACAAACAGGGGGGGAGACTATGGCTACACCTTC.

In its sample, this clone was seen once. The rearrangement links TRBV4-3 to TRBJ2-7; 8 bases align to TRBD1. CDR3 size: 16 residues. V lost 0 bases, J lost 6 bases, and 10 bases stayed unmatched. CDR1 is LGHNA, CDR2 YSLEER, per germline. The CDR3 nucleotides are TGCGCCAGCAGCCAAGATAGGACAGGGACAGTAAGCGAGCAGTACTTC. It codes for CASSQDRTGTVSEQYF.

The V gene is TRBV5-4, the J gene TRBJ1-6, with TRBD1 identical over 11 bases. There are 16 residues in the CDR3. J gave up 9 bases and V 3 bases, and 8 bases lay outside the gene matches. Germline V gene data show CDR1 as SGHNT and CDR2 as YYREEE (reference sequence). CDR3 DNA: TGTGCCAGCAGCTCCCGGACAGGGGGCGTAGGTTCACCCCTCCACTTT. Encoded protein: CASSSRTGGVGSPLHF. The full variable domain, in which reference TRBV5-4 and TRBJ1-6 provide the parts outside the CDR3, is ETGVTQSPTHLIKTRGQQVTLRCSSQSGHNTVSWYQQALGQGPQFIFQYYREEENGRGNFPPRFSGLQFPNYSSELNVNALELDDSALYLCASSSRTGGVGSPLHFGNGTRLTVT.

This clone has a handful of counts. The J gene is TRBJ1-6, the V gene TRBV19; TRBD1 agrees at 9 bases. The CDR3 totals 16 residues. Germline lookup yields CDR1 LNHDA and CDR2 SQIVND (reference sequence). After removal of 2 bases from V and 8 bases from J, the junction contained 7 bases not matched to a gene. The CDR3 loop reads CASSITSGQGDSPLHF. CDR3 in DNA: TGTGCCAGTAGTATAACTTCGGGACAGGGCGATTCACCCCTCCACTTT.

The chain employs TRBV5-4 and TRBJ2-4, with TRBD1 identical over 10 bases. The germline V gene encodes CDR1 SGHNT and CDR2 YYREEE (reference sequence). V was clipped by 4 bases and J by 6 bases; unmatched bases: 10. This CDR3 has 16 amino acids. The CDR3 is CASSPDRGFSINIQYF. CDR3 sequence (DNA): TGTGCCAGCAGCCCGGACAGGGGGTTTAGTATAAACATTCAGTACTTC.

The rearrangement joins TRBV7-2 to TRBJ2-7; D might be TRBD2 (7 bases). Per germline, CDR1 SGHTA and CDR2 FQGNSA. The CDR3 runs 13 residues. V lost 4 bases and J lost 2, with 9 bases in between. The CDR3 sequence is CASSWGGTYEQYF. Here the CDR3 DNA reads TGTGCCAGCAGCTGGGGGGGCACCTACGAGCAGTACTTC.

The CDR3 sequence: CASSIRGEGSNQPQHF. Written as DNA, the CDR3 is TGTGCCAGTAGTATTCGAGGGGAGGGGAGCAATCAGCCCCAGCATTTT. V and J are TRBV19 and TRBJ1-5; maybe TRBD1 (5 bases). Trimming removed 3 bases at V and 1 base at J, with 13 bases between. The CDR3 has 16 amino acids. Germline CDR1 LNHDA, CDR2 SQIVND (reference sequence).

In this sample, this clone turned up a few times. The gene calls are TRBV15 and TRBJ1-5, with D possibly matching TRBD1 (5 bases). V was pared by 3 bases and J by 2 bases, with 14 bases between. CDR3 length: 16 residues. In germline, CDR1 is LNHNV, CDR2 YYDKDF (reference sequence). The CDR3 reads CATSRAGERRNQPQHF. The DNA of the CDR3 is TGTGCCACCAGCAGGGCGGGGGAGAGGCGCAATCAGCCCCAGCATTTT.

The genes are TRBV11-2 and TRBJ1-3, with 7 bases identical to TRBD1. CDR1 and CDR2 (germline): SGHAT, FQNNGV. This CDR3 is built from 14 residues. Trimming removed 3 bases from V and 3 bases from J; junction bases left unmatched: 2. The CDR3 bases are TGTGCCAGCAGCTTCGACAGGGTTGGAAACACCATATATTTT. Translated, it gives CASSFDRVGNTIYF.

The chain has TRBV10-3 and TRBJ2-6, with 10 positions matching TRBD1. Germline lookup yields CDR1 ENHRY and CDR2 SYGVKD. The CDR3 is 17 residues long. V lost 3 bases to trimming and J lost 7 bases; unmatched junction nucleotides: 9. In nucleotides, the CDR3 is TGTGCCATCAGTGATCCGGGACAGGGGTTCGGAGCCAACGTCCTGACTTTC. This translates into CAISDPGQGFGANVLTF.

The rearrangement uses TRBV11-3 and TRBJ2-1, with unresolved D. The V gene lost 4 bases and the J gene lost 6 bases, with 19 bases spanning the gap. CDR1 is SGHNT and CDR2 is YENEEA in the germline V gene. The CDR3 sequence is 16 residues long. The CDR3 loop reads CASSYAKTPLSNEQFF. The CDR3 coding sequence is TGTGCCAGCAGCTATGCCAAAACTCCCCTCTCCAATGAGCAGTTCTTC.